This entry lists 31 T cell receptor beta chains sequenced from one sample in a study of blood T cell repertoires in COVID-19. Here immunoSEQ multiplex PCR was the method, and the copy in TCRdb shows in-frame clones only, minus some. The data show more than 150,000 clones, roughly 81% seen once. Sequencing used peripheral blood. Receptors were obtained from a woman over 75 with COVID-19, enrolled during active disease.

The chain carries TRBV28 and TRBJ2-3; maybe TRBD2 (6 bases). The CDR3 has 13 amino acids. Germline V gene lookup returns CDR1 MDHEN and CDR2 SYDVKM. Trimming pared 7 bases from V and 3 bases from J, leaving 11 bases between. CDR3 sequence (DNA): TGTGCCAGCACCCCCGGAGGGACAGATACGCAGTATTTT. It is translated as CASTPGGTDTQYF.

V gene TRBV4-2 combines with J gene TRBJ2-2; 10 nucleotides line up with TRBD2. There are 18 residues in the CDR3. The trim removed 4 bases at V and 6 bases at J, leaving 14 bases unmatched. Germline CDR1 is LGHNA and CDR2 is YNFKEQ. CDR3 nucleotide sequence: TGTGCCAGCAGCCCCCAGTATTTTAGCGGGGGGATCCCCGGGGAGCTGTTTTTT. Translating it yields CASSPQYFSGGIPGELFF.

The V call is TRBV5-1, the J call TRBJ1-1; 7 bases align to TRBD1. CDR1 and CDR2 from the germline V gene are SGHRS and YFSETQ. The CDR3 sequence is 13 residues long. J was trimmed by 7 bases and V by 1 base; bases with no gene match: 4. The CDR3 region has the DNA TGCGCCAGCAGCTTGACAGGGGTGGATGAAGCTTTCTTT. Encoded protein: CASSLTGVDEAFF. The entire variable domain, with the rest obtained from reference TRBV5-1 and TRBJ1-1, is as follows: KAGVTQTPRYLIKTRGQQVTLSCSPISGHRSVSWYQQTPGQGLQFLFEYFSETQRNKGNFPGRFSGRQFSNSRSEMNVSTLELGDSALYLCASSLTGVDEAFFGQGTRLTVV.

The chain's CDR3 is CASSLRDRPLTGELFF. DNA for the CDR3: TGTGCCAGCAGCCTCCGGGACAGGCCCTTGACCGGGGAGCTGTTTTTT. The chain couples TRBV11-3 to TRBJ2-2; 8 positions match TRBD1. In germline, CDR1 is SGHNT, CDR2 YENEEA. The CDR3 sequence is 16 residues long. Trimming removed 5 bases from V and 5 bases from J; junction bases left unmatched: 10. The variable domain in full, with the rest retrieved from reference TRBV11-3 and TRBJ2-2, is EAGVVQSPRYKIIEKKQPVAFWCNPISGHNTLYWYLQNLGQGPELLIRYENEEAVDDSQLPKDRFSAERLKGVDSTLKIQPAELGDSAVYLCASSLRDRPLTGELFFGEGSRLTVL.

This clone was seen once. This chain links TRBV19 with TRBJ2-7, with 8 bases that match TRBD1. This CDR3 region has 12 residues. The germline V gene encodes CDR1 LNHDA and CDR2 SQIVND (reference sequence). The trim removed 11 bases at V and 6 bases at J, leaving 9 bases unmatched. This CDR3 reads CAASDREREQYF. The CDR3 nucleotides are TGTGCCGCTTCGGACAGGGAACGCGAGCAGTACTTC.

This clone turned up a few times. This chain uses TRBV2 with TRBJ1-3, with D unclear. Germline-derived CDR1 and CDR2 are SNHLY and FYNNEI. Deletions cut 7 bases from V and 0 bases from J, with 10 bases between. The CDR3 covers 14 residues. Written as DNA, the CDR3 is TGTGCCAGCAAGCCTAGTCACTCTGGAAACACCATATATTTT. Translation gives CASKPSHSGNTIYF.

The chain joins TRBV5-1 to TRBJ2-5; TRBD1 agrees at 11 bases. The CDR3 loop spans 13 amino acids. Germline CDR1 is SGHRS and CDR2 is YFSETQ. V was clipped by 7 bases and J by 2 bases; unmatched bases: 1. This chain's CDR3 is CASGTGGQETQYF. CDR3 DNA sequence: TGCGCCAGCGGGACAGGGGGTCAAGAGACCCAGTACTTC.

V and J are TRBV18 and TRBJ2-2; no reliable D call. V was pared by 2 bases and J by 5 bases, with 6 bases between. Germline CDR1 is KGHSH and CDR2 is LQKENI. The CDR3 spans 13 residues. CDR3 sequence (DNA): TGTGCCAGCTCACCAGGCGGAACCGGGGAGCTGTTTTTT. Translated, it gives CASSPGGTGELFF.

This chain connects TRBV7-2 to TRBJ2-1, with 7 bases lining up with TRBD2. The CDR3 consists of 14 residues. CDR1 and CDR2 (germline): SGHTA, FQGNSA. Trimming took 2 bases from V and 10 from J; bases not matched to a gene: 8. In DNA form, the CDR3 reads TGTGCCAGCAGCTTAACTCGACTAGCCCACGAGCAGTTCTTC. It codes for CASSLTRLAHEQFF.

This clone was recorded many times. The chain employs TRBV10-3 and TRBJ1-2, with TRBD1 matching over 10 bases. Germline V gene data show CDR1 as ENHRY and CDR2 as SYGVKD. With 8 bases clipped from V and 3 bases from J, the junction kept 3 bases outside the gene matches. The CDR3 extends over 13 amino acids. The CDR3 spells CAIGTGADYGYTF. In nucleotides, the CDR3 is TGTGCCATCGGGACAGGGGCCGACTATGGCTACACCTTC.

The sample holds a few counts of this clone. V and J are TRBV5-1 and TRBJ2-3; TRBD1 is a possible D gene (5 bases). With 0 bases removed from V and 2 bases from J, the gap between germline ends came to 10 bases. The germline V gene has CDR1 SGHRS and CDR2 YFSETQ. The CDR3 is 15 residues long. The CDR3 nucleotides read TGCGCCAGCAGCTTGGATTCAGGGCCCACAGATACGCAGTATTTT. Amino acid sequence: CASSLDSGPTDTQYF.

This clone was picked up one time. This chain connects TRBV6-2 or TRBV6-3 to TRBJ1-1; the D is unclear. V lost 2 bases to trimming and J lost 0 bases, with 16 bases between them. The CDR3 length is 17 residues. Per the germline V gene, CDR1 is MNHEY and CDR2 is SVGEGT. The CDR3 region is CASSYPRQTSMNTEAFF. DNA for the CDR3: TGTGCCAGCAGTTACCCCCGGCAGACTAGTATGAACACTGAAGCTTTCTTT.

This clone has only one observation. This chain joins TRBV6-4 and TRBJ2-5; TRBD2 agrees at 11 bases. CDR1 and CDR2 from the germline V gene are MRHNA and SNTAGT. This CDR3 comprises 14 residues. V was pared by 1 base and J by 5 bases, with 0 bases of the junction left unmatched. The CDR3 loop reads CASSDLAGGETQYF. The CDR3 DNA is TGTGCCAGCAGTGACTTAGCGGGAGGGGAGACCCAGTACTTC.

This chain joins TRBV7-8 and TRBJ1-2, with D hard to call. The CDR3 consists of 14 residues. CDR1 is SGHVS and CDR2 is FQNEAQ in the germline V gene. Trimming pared 0 bases from V and 4 bases from J, leaving 9 bases between. CDR3 sequence reads: CASSLARGSYGYTF. The CDR3 region has the DNA TGTGCCAGCAGCTTAGCTAGAGGTAGCTATGGCTACACCTTC.

V usage is TRBV5-1 and J usage is TRBJ2-1, with 7 bases that match TRBD2. V lost 6 bases, J lost 3 bases, and 6 bases stayed unmatched. Germline V gene lookup returns CDR1 SGHRS and CDR2 YFSETQ. The CDR3 spans 14 residues. The CDR3: CASIGAGDYNEQFF. CDR3 coding DNA: TGCGCCAGCATAGGGGCGGGAGACTACAATGAGCAGTTCTTC.

V usage is TRBV28 and J usage is TRBJ2-7; D is perhaps TRBD2 (5 bases). The CDR3 runs 16 residues. V was cut by 1 base and J by 7 bases, with 20 bases left in between. CDR1 is MDHEN, CDR2 SYDVKM, per germline. The CDR3 sequence: CASSLFAGVSLGEQYF. The CDR3 bases are TGTGCCAGCAGTTTATTCGCCGGGGTCTCATTGGGGGAGCAGTACTTC.

The chain combines TRBV28 with TRBJ2-7; 11 bases map to TRBD2. The CDR3 loop spans 17 amino acids. V trimming: 6 bases; J trimming: 1 base; junction bases outside the gene matches: 11. Germline values: CDR1 MDHEN, CDR2 SYDVKM. The CDR3 DNA follows: TGTGCCAGCAGCCGCTTGGGACTAGCGGCAAAGTCCTACGAGCAGTACTTC. Protein: CASSRLGLAAKSYEQYF. The full variable domain, in which reference TRBV28 and TRBJ2-7 provide the parts outside the CDR3, is DVKVTQSSRYLVKRTGEKVFLECVQDMDHENMFWYRQDPGLGLRLIYFSYDVKMKEKGDIPEGYSVSREKKERFSLILESASTNQTSMYLCASSRLGLAAKSYEQYFGPGTRLTVT.

The V call is TRBV6-1, the J call TRBJ1-5; a weak D match, TRBD1 (6 bases). V was clipped by 2 bases and J by 0 bases, with 8 bases between them. This CDR3 is 15 amino acids long. Germline V gene data show CDR1 as MNHNS and CDR2 as SASEGT. Written as DNA, the CDR3 is TGTGCCAGCAGTGAATGGACAGATAGCAATCAGCCCCAGCATTTT. It yields the protein CASSEWTDSNQPQHF.

The J gene is TRBJ2-7, the V gene TRBV7-3; 7 bases map to TRBD2. Trimming cost V 1 base and J 6 bases; bases outside gene matches: 6. Looked up from germline, CDR1 is SGHTA and CDR2 is FQGTGA. The CDR3 is made up of 14 amino acids. CDR3 nucleotides: TGTGCCAGCAGCTTAAGTTCGGGGGGTGGCGAGCAGTACTTC. Encoded protein: CASSLSSGGGEQYF.

The V and J genes are TRBV5-1 and TRBJ2-7; a possible D gene is TRBD1 (5 bases). The V end was cut by 0 bases, the J end by 6 bases, with 13 bases between. This CDR3 is 14 amino acids long. Germline CDR1 SGHRS, CDR2 YFSETQ. CDR3 coding DNA: TGCGCCAGCAGCTTGGGACAGACGCTTTCCGAGCAGTACTTC. Translated: CASSLGQTLSEQYF.

V and J are TRBV10-3 and TRBJ2-1; D remains ambiguous. The CDR3 runs 18 residues. The germline gives CDR1 ENHRY, CDR2 SYGVKD. Trimming removed 2 bases from V and 2 bases from J, with 19 bases in between. CDR3 nucleotides: TGTGCCATCAGTGAGGAGCCCTTCGCTGTGATTACCTACAATGAGCAGTTCTTC. Its protein is CAISEEPFAVITYNEQFF.

The rearrangement joins TRBV6-5 to TRBJ1-5; TRBD1 matches at 7 bases. After removal of 6 bases from V and 0 bases from J, the junction contained 5 bases not matched to a gene. CDR1 is MNHEY and CDR2 is SVGAGI in the germline V gene. This CDR3 contains 15 residues. The CDR3 loop reads CASSWDRNSNQPQHF. As DNA, the CDR3 is TGTGCCAGCAGCTGGGACAGAAATAGCAATCAGCCCCAGCATTTT.

The chain has TRBV18 and TRBJ1-4; the match to TRBD1 covers 7 bases. Germline trimming cut 3 bases from V and 2 bases from J; bases unmatched to any gene: 3. CDR3 length: 15 amino acids. CDR1 KGHSH and CDR2 LQKENI come from the germline V gene. CDR3 in amino acids: CASSPRGHTNEKLFF. CDR3 nucleotide sequence: TGTGCCAGCTCACCTAGGGGGCATACTAATGAAAAACTGTTTTTT.

This chain uses TRBV29-1 with TRBJ1-2; D gene uncertain. Germline-derived CDR1 and CDR2 are SQVTM and ANQGSEA. This CDR3 has 15 amino acids. V gave up 5 bases and J gave up 3 bases, with 19 bases separating them. CDR3 sequence reads: CSVRRLTAGDYGYTF. Written as DNA, the CDR3 is TGCAGCGTTCGGAGGCTTACGGCAGGAGACTATGGCTACACCTTC. Filled out from reference TRBV29-1 and TRBJ1-2, the complete variable domain reads SAVISQKPSRDICQRGTSLTIQCQVDSQVTMMFWYRQQPGQSLTLIATANQGSEATYESGFVIDKFPISRPNLTFSTLTVSNMSPEDSSIYLCSVRRLTAGDYGYTFGSGTRLTVV.

The gene calls are TRBV7-9 and TRBJ1-6, with TRBD1 matching over 7 bases. V trimming: 4 bases; J trimming: 8 bases; junction bases outside the gene matches: 2. Germline CDR1 is SEHNR and CDR2 is FQNEAQ (reference sequence). The CDR3 extends over 13 amino acids. DNA of the CDR3: TGTGCCAGCAGCTACGACAGGGATTCACCCCTCCACTTT. Its translation is CASSYDRDSPLHF.

The V gene is TRBV18, the J gene TRBJ1-3, with D perhaps matching TRBD1 (5 bases). The germline V and J ends were trimmed by 5 bases and 4 bases, with 15 bases remaining between them. Per the germline V gene, CDR1 is KGHSH and CDR2 is LQKENI. The CDR3 is 15 residues long. The CDR3 spells CASSLSRDSGNTIYF. The CDR3 DNA reads TGTGCCAGCTCATTATCGAGGGACTCCGGAAACACCATATATTTT.

This clone was picked up a small number of times. The J gene is TRBJ1-2, the V gene TRBV6-6, with 7 bases lining up with TRBD1. Germline V CDR1 and CDR2: MNHNY, SVGAGI (reference sequence). The V gene end was trimmed by 2 bases and the J gene end by 5 bases; junction bases not matched to a gene: 8. The CDR3 length is 15 residues. The DNA of the CDR3 is TGTGCCAGCAGTTACGTAGGGACAGCTGGATATGGCTACACCTTC. It translates to CASSYVGTAGYGYTF.

The chain has TRBV14 and TRBJ1-2, with TRBD1 identical over 10 bases. V was pared by 2 bases and J by 8 bases, with 14 bases of the junction left unmatched. Germline-derived CDR1 and CDR2 are SGHDN and FVKESK. The length of the CDR3 is 17 residues. CDR3 protein: CASSQLRGTGDEYGYTF. CDR3 nucleotide sequence: TGTGCCAGCAGCCAACTTCGAGGGACAGGGGACGAATACGGCTACACCTTC.

The chain is built from TRBV5-6 and TRBJ1-2, with D hard to call. CDR1 and CDR2 from the germline V gene are SGHDT and YYEEEE. V was shortened by 3 bases and J by 9 bases, with 9 bases between the two germline ends. The CDR3 length is 11 residues. The CDR3 is CASSSRLRYTF. The CDR3 nucleotides are TGTGCCAGCAGCTCCCGGTTGCGCTACACCTTC.

The chain joins TRBV2 to TRBJ1-4, with D possibly matching TRBD1 (6 bases). Trimming pared 4 bases from V and 6 bases from J, leaving 15 bases between. This CDR3 is 15 amino acids long. Germline V gene sequence: CDR1 SNHLY, CDR2 FYNNEI. This CDR3 is CASSGLTGSYEKLFF. CDR3 DNA sequence: TGTGCCAGCAGTGGATTAACAGGGAGTTATGAAAAACTGTTTTTT.

The V gene is TRBV7-8, the J gene TRBJ1-3; 10 bases are a match to TRBD1. CDR1 SGHVS and CDR2 FQNEAQ come from the germline V gene. The CDR3 is made up of 16 amino acids. V trimming: 4 bases; J trimming: 0 bases; junction bases outside the gene matches: 3. CDR3 sequence (DNA): TGTGCCAGCAGCTGGACAGGGGGTTTCTCTGGAAACACCATATATTTT. Translation gives CASSWTGGFSGNTIYF.